Described below is a single T cell receptor (beta chain) sequence and its context. As yet, its antigen is unknown. V was trimmed by 4 bases and J by 1 base, leaving 15 bases between them. Germline CDR1 SGHRS, CDR2 YFSETQ. This CDR3 has 15 residues. Using immunoSEQ multiplex PCR, the repertoire was profiled, and TCRdb retains in-frame clones only, with some absent. There are 100,000 to 120,000 clones in the sample; 93% occur only once, and approximately 0.49% lies in the top ten. This entry belongs to a study of graft-versus-host responses after intestinal transplantation. The chain uses TRBV5-1 and TRBJ2-7, with a tentative D call TRBD2 (6 bases). The receptor comes from a human donor who received an intestinal transplant. Specimen: unstimulated CD8+ T cells sorted from spleen or lymph node cells, collected before intestinal transplant. CDR3 loop: CASSQEGYRSYEQYF. The CDR3 region has the DNA TGCGCCAGCAGCCAGGAGGGGTATAGGTCCTACGAGCAGTACTTC.